These 22 T cell receptor beta chains share one sample of origin, sequenced in a study of T-cell reconstitution after alpha-beta-depleted transplantation in children. Preparation of the TCRbeta library was carried out with unique molecular identifiers. MiXCR was run by TCRdb on the PCR reads, yielding one entry per CDR3 protein. The sample records about 300,000 distinct CDR3 sequences, 10% being singletons. The sequencing used PBMCs, collected before TCRalphabeta/CD19-depleted stem cell transplant. Receptor source: a boy younger than two with acute myeloid leukemia, due to receive a stem cell transplant.

On this clonotype: The missing conserved phenylalanine or tryptophan at the end of this CDR3 makes a read error likely. The rearrangement joins TRBV3-1 to TRBJ2-3, with D uncertain. Germline assignment: CDR1 LGHDT and CDR2 YNNKEL (reference sequence). The CDR3 totals 13 residues. With 0 bases removed from V and 6 bases from J, the gap between germline ends came to 7 bases. CDR3 coding DNA: TGTGCCAGCAGCCAAGAGGGGTGGGATACGCAGTATCTT. This encodes CASSQEGWDTQYL.

This clonotype came up many times. The V and J genes are TRBV27 and TRBJ2-1; tentatively, D is TRBD2 (6 bases). V lost 6 bases to trimming and J lost 9 bases, with 18 bases between them. Germline V gene sequence: CDR1 MNHEY, CDR2 SMNVEV (reference sequence). There are 14 residues in the CDR3. In DNA, the CDR3 is TGTGCCAGCAGCCTGGGGGGTCCCGGCGGTGAGCAGTTCTTC. It specifies CASSLGGPGGEQFF.

V gene TRBV7-9 combines with J gene TRBJ2-5, with 8 positions matching TRBD2. The length of the CDR3 is 14 residues. The trim removed 5 bases at V and 5 bases at J, leaving 7 bases unmatched. The germline V gene encodes CDR1 SEHNR and CDR2 FQNEAQ (reference sequence). CDR3 region: CASSMWTSHETQYF. CDR3 sequence (DNA): TGTGCCAGCAGCATGTGGACTAGCCATGAGACCCAGTACTTC.

The genes are TRBV5-1 and TRBJ2-2; 8 bases are a match to TRBD1. Trimming at V came to 1 base and at J to 7 bases, leaving 12 bases not matched to a gene. This CDR3 has 17 residues. In germline, CDR1 is SGHRS, CDR2 YFSETQ. The CDR3 region has the DNA TGCGCCAGCAGCTTGACCCTGTGGCAGGGGGCAGGCGGGGAGCTGTTTTTT. This encodes CASSLTLWQGAGGELFF.

The chain couples TRBV12-3 or TRBV12-4 to TRBJ2-2, with D hard to call. Trimming pared 3 bases from V and 4 bases from J, leaving 6 bases between. This CDR3 region has 13 residues. DNA for the CDR3: TGTGCCAGCAGTTTTGCCCTCACCGGGGAGCTGTTTTTT. Protein sequence: CASSFALTGELFF.

A note on this clonotype: A much more abundant neighbour one base away suggests this may be a read error. The gene calls are TRBV6-2 or TRBV6-3 and TRBJ1-1; D is uncertain. Germline V gene lookup returns CDR1 MNHEY and CDR2 SVGEGT. Trimming pared 0 bases from V and 4 bases from J, leaving 12 bases between. This CDR3 comprises 15 residues. As DNA, the CDR3 is TGTGCCAGCAGTTACTCACCCTCGAAGGGCACTGAAGCTTTCTTT. This translates into CASSYSPSKGTEAFF.

The rearrangement joins TRBV28 to TRBJ2-3, with D perhaps matching TRBD1 (6 bases). This CDR3 is 21 amino acids long. CDR1 is MDHEN and CDR2 is SYDVKM in the germline V gene. V was pared by 1 base and J by 2 bases, with 28 bases between. CDR3 in DNA: TGTGCCAGCAGTTTATTTTTCCTTATCCGGACAGTGGCATCTCCCACAGATACGCAGTATTTT. Translation: CASSLFFLIRTVASPTDTQYF. Together with reference TRBV28 and TRBJ2-3, the CDR3 gives the full variable domain: DVKVTQSSRYLVKRTGEKVFLECVQDMDHENMFWYRQDPGLGLRLIYFSYDVKMKEKGDIPEGYSVSREKKERFSLILESASTNQTSMYLCASSLFFLIRTVASPTDTQYFGPGTRLTVL.

The CDR3 DNA follows: TGTGCCAGCAGCCCAGGTCCTCCGAGCCGAATCACCGGGGAGCTGTTTTTT. Amino acids: CASSPGPPSRITGELFF. The chain combines TRBV14 with TRBJ2-2; D unclear. V was pared by 4 bases and J by 4 bases, with 19 bases between. From germline, CDR1 is SGHDN and CDR2 FVKESK. This CDR3 contains 17 residues.

The sample holds many counts of this clonotype. Here the CDR3 reads CASSLRRNQPQHF. The CDR3 DNA reads as TGTGCCAGCAGTTTGAGACGGAATCAGCCCCAGCATTTT. The chain is built from TRBV12-3 or TRBV12-4 and TRBJ1-5, with unresolved D. V lost 3 bases, J lost 4 bases, and 7 bases lay in between. This CDR3 is built from 13 residues.

This clonotype was detected ten times or more. The chain combines TRBV6-6 with TRBJ1-5; D not resolved. The CDR3 sequence is 13 residues long. Germline V gene data show CDR1 as MNHNY and CDR2 as SVGAGI (reference sequence). Trimming left V 0 bases short and J 4 bases short, with 4 bases between. The CDR3 DNA is TGTGCCAGCAGTTACTCCCAGAATCAGCCCCAGCATTTT. It specifies CASSYSQNQPQHF.

This clonotype came up many times. J is TRBJ2-5 and V is TRBV11-3; tentative D call: TRBD2 (6 bases). Germline-derived CDR1 and CDR2 are SGHNT and YENEEA. V gave up 2 bases and J gave up 1 base, with 14 bases separating them. This CDR3 has 16 amino acids. CDR3 protein: CASSLNFGGTQETQYF. The CDR3 coding sequence is TGTGCCAGCAGCTTAAATTTTGGGGGGACCCAAGAGACCCAGTACTTC.

This clonotype has ten or more counts. The V and J genes are TRBV9 and TRBJ2-7, with 12 bases aligning to TRBD1. There are 14 residues in the CDR3. Trimming cost V 4 bases and J 8 bases; bases outside gene matches: 7. Germline V gene sequence: CDR1 SGDLS, CDR2 YYNGEE. The CDR3 nucleotides are TGTGCCAGCAGCCTTGGGACAGGGGGCAGAAAGCAGTACTTC. It codes for CASSLGTGGRKQYF.

This clonotype was recorded many times. This sequence joins TRBV5-1 and TRBJ1-1, with a weak D call TRBD1 (6 bases). Trimming stripped 4 bases from V and 2 bases from J, with 9 bases between. Germline V gives CDR1 SGHRS, CDR2 YFSETQ. The CDR3 runs to 13 residues. The CDR3 protein is CASSEGHNTEAFF. The CDR3 DNA follows: TGCGCCAGCAGCGAGGGACACAACACTGAAGCTTTCTTT.

The table lists this clonotype with many counts. This chain connects TRBV12-3 or TRBV12-4 to TRBJ1-2; 7 bases line up with TRBD1. V dropped 5 bases and J dropped 5; count of bases not matched to a gene: 5. This CDR3 contains 13 residues. CDR3 amino acids: CASSLRGWYGYTF. CDR3 in DNA: TGTGCCAGCAGTCTCAGGGGGTGGTATGGCTACACCTTC.

This clonotype was detected ten times or more. The chain has TRBV3-1 and TRBJ1-1, with D uncertain. The CDR3 consists of 16 residues. Germline V gives CDR1 LGHDT, CDR2 YNNKEL (reference sequence). V lost 4 bases to trimming and J lost 1 base, with 16 bases between them. CDR3 loop: CASSPRSRARNTEAFF. DNA for the CDR3: TGTGCCAGCAGCCCTCGCTCGAGGGCCCGGAACACTGAAGCTTTCTTT.

This clonotype was recorded at least ten times. The rearrangement links TRBV10-3 to TRBJ2-7, with 7 bases that match TRBD2. The trim removed 9 bases at V and 5 bases at J, leaving 10 bases unmatched. This CDR3 comprises 13 residues. CDR1 is ENHRY, CDR2 SYGVKD, per germline. The CDR3 DNA reads as TGTGCCATAGGGAGGGCGTTTCTTGACGAGCAGTACTTC. Its translation: CAIGRAFLDEQYF.

This clonotype has a count of ten or more. The chain uses TRBV29-1 and TRBJ2-5, with D unresolved. CDR1 and CDR2 (germline): SQVTM, ANQGSEA. Trimming took off 2 bases at V and 4 bases at J, with 5 bases between the two ends. This CDR3 contains 11 residues. DNA of the CDR3: TGCAGCGTTGAACCGGGAGAGACCCAGTACTTC. It specifies CSVEPGETQYF.

This clonotype was seen repeatedly, ten times or more. The chain couples TRBV6-5 to TRBJ1-2, with 8 bases aligning to TRBD1. Germline-derived CDR1 and CDR2 are MNHEY and SVGAGI. V shed 0 bases, J shed 6 bases, and the junction held 3 bases outside the gene matches. The CDR3 totals 14 residues. CDR3 residues: CASSYSRQGHGYTF. Written as DNA, the CDR3 is TGTGCCAGCAGTTACTCGAGACAGGGGCATGGCTACACCTTC.

This clonotype was recorded many times. This CDR3 is CASSYHRARNQPQHF. As DNA, the CDR3 is TGTGCCAGCAGTTACCACAGGGCGCGCAATCAGCCCCAGCATTTT. The chain uses TRBV28 and TRBJ1-5; D is possibly TRBD1 (6 bases). CDR1 is MDHEN and CDR2 is SYDVKM in the germline V gene. V lost 4 bases and J 2 bases, leaving 12 bases between the germline ends. The CDR3 spans 15 residues.

In its sample, this clonotype was seen many times. This chain links TRBV3-1 with TRBJ2-5; maybe TRBD1 (5 bases). This CDR3 has 15 residues. V gave up 4 bases and J gave up 5 bases, with 17 bases separating them. In germline, CDR1 is LGHDT, CDR2 YNNKEL (reference sequence). CDR3 DNA sequence: TGTGCCAGCAGCCCTCACCTTCAGGGTGCGGAGACCCAGTACTTC. This encodes CASSPHLQGAETQYF.

This clonotype came up many times. V usage is TRBV5-1 and J usage is TRBJ2-7; no reliable D call. Germline assignment: CDR1 SGHRS and CDR2 YFSETQ. The CDR3 is 14 amino acids. Trimming removed 4 bases from V and 0 bases from J, with 11 bases in between. CDR3 loop: CASSTQITSYEQYF. For the CDR3, the DNA is TGCGCCAGCAGCACGCAGATAACCTCCTACGAGCAGTACTTC.

This clonotype was observed many times. The chain joins TRBV7-2 to TRBJ2-2, with 10 bases fitting TRBD2. The CDR3 is made up of 16 amino acids. V was clipped by 5 bases and J by 4 bases; unmatched bases: 7. CDR1 and CDR2 (germline): SGHTA, FQGNSA. CDR3 DNA sequence: TGTGCCAGCAGCCCCCAGAGCGGGAGGGGCACCGGGGAGCTGTTTTTT. Amino acids: CASSPQSGRGTGELFF.